Presented here are 23 T cell receptor beta chains from one specimen sequenced in a study of CD4 T cells in relation to SARS-CoV-2 and coronaviruses. Here immunoSEQ multiplex PCR was the method, and the copy in TCRdb shows in-frame clones only, minus some. The data contain 25,000 to 35,000 clones, roughly 72% of them seen just once; the ten biggest clones take up approximately 14%. Their target antigens are unknown. Before the COVID-19 pandemic, during about 2011-2019, CD4+ T cells were taken from unexposed donors. Isolation of CD4+ T cells took place after nine to ten days in culture. Material: CD4+ T cells from PBMCs, cultured in vitro. The source is a human donor in good health.

The V gene is TRBV19, the J gene TRBJ2-3; D is unresolved. CDR3 length: 13 amino acids. The germline V and J ends were trimmed by 6 bases and 3 bases, with 10 bases remaining between them. Germline loops: CDR1 LNHDA, CDR2 SQIVND (reference sequence). CDR3: CASRPAATDTQYF. Here the CDR3 DNA reads TGTGCCAGTAGGCCGGCAGCAACAGATACGCAGTATTTT.

There are a few counts of this clone. V is TRBV10-3 and J is TRBJ1-1; the match to TRBD1 covers 9 bases. CDR1 is ENHRY and CDR2 is SYGVKD in the germline V gene. Trimming removed 10 bases from V and 4 bases from J; junction bases left unmatched: 13. CDR3 size: 15 residues. The CDR3 here is CATEQQGAGSTEAFF. The CDR3 DNA reads TGTGCCACAGAGCAACAGGGGGCCGGGAGCACTGAAGCTTTCTTT.

The gene calls are TRBV7-2 and TRBJ1-2; TRBD1 might be the D (5 bases). There are 18 residues in the CDR3. The V gene's germline CDR1 is SGHTA and CDR2 FQGNSA. Trimming removed 1 base at V and 6 bases at J, with 24 bases between. In nucleotides, the CDR3 is TGTGCCAGCAGCTTAGATTCGGGTGGAGCTAGGCAGGGCGATGGCTACACCTTC. It encodes CASSLDSGGARQGDGYTF.

This clone has only one observation. In DNA form, the CDR3 reads TGTGCCAGCAGTTACTCGAAGAGCGGGAATGAGCAGTTCTTC. Translating gives CASSYSKSGNEQFF. The J gene is TRBJ2-1, the V gene TRBV6-2 or TRBV6-3; weak D call: TRBD2 (6 bases). The CDR3 covers 14 residues. Per the germline V gene, CDR1 is MNHEY and CDR2 is SVGEGT. V shed 0 bases and J shed 7 bases, with 10 bases lying between them.

The genes are TRBV29-1 and TRBJ2-3; 10 nucleotides align to TRBD1. Looked up from germline, CDR1 is SQVTM and CDR2 is ANQGSEA. The CDR3 covers 14 residues. V trimming: 3 bases; J trimming: 4 bases; junction bases outside the gene matches: 4. The CDR3 sequence is CSVDGTGVSDTQYF. CDR3 nucleotides: TGCAGCGTTGATGGGACAGGGGTGTCAGATACGCAGTATTTT.

V gene TRBV27 combines with J gene TRBJ2-7, with TRBD2 as a possible D gene (5 bases). The germline CDR1 and CDR2 sequences are MNHEY and SMNVEV (reference sequence). CDR3 size: 14 residues. V shed 2 bases and J shed 3 bases, with 11 bases lying between them. The CDR3 protein is CASSLSGQVYEQYF. CDR3 bases: TGTGCCAGCAGTTTAAGCGGCCAGGTCTACGAGCAGTACTTC.

V is TRBV19 and J is TRBJ1-5; weak D call: TRBD1 (5 bases). Germline CDR1 and CDR2: LNHDA and SQIVND (reference sequence). V gave up 10 bases and J gave up 2 bases, with 15 bases separating them. This CDR3 region has 14 residues. CDR3 residues: CATGFQGGNQPQHF. CDR3 DNA: TGTGCCACAGGATTTCAGGGTGGCAATCAGCCCCAGCATTTT.

This clone is a singleton in its sample. The J gene is TRBJ2-7, the V gene TRBV10-3; TRBD2 might be the D (6 bases). This CDR3 is built from 14 residues. V lost 4 bases, J lost 5 bases, and 15 bases lay in between. Germline V gene sequence: CDR1 ENHRY, CDR2 SYGVKD. CDR3 residues: CAISGGLPRDEQYF. The CDR3 DNA sequence: TGTGCCATCAGTGGGGGACTCCCGAGGGACGAGCAGTACTTC.

This clone was detected a few times. The rearrangement uses TRBV2 and TRBJ2-2; 7 nucleotides match TRBD1. Germline CDR1 and CDR2: SNHLY and FYNNEI. The CDR3 length is 15 residues. Losses at the gene ends were 5 bases for V and 0 bases for J; bases not matched to a gene: 3. Here the CDR3 reads CASSPTGTNTGELFF. The CDR3 nucleotides are TGTGCCAGCAGTCCGACAGGGACGAACACCGGGGAGCTGTTTTTT.

This chain connects TRBV6-5 to TRBJ2-3, with D perhaps being TRBD1 or TRBD2 (6 bases each). The CDR3 is 12 amino acids. The V and J ends lost 6 bases and 5 bases respectively, with 9 bases between them. Germline V gene data show CDR1 as MNHEY and CDR2 as SVGAGI. This CDR3 reads CASRGGGDTQYF. The CDR3 nucleotides are TGTGCCAGCAGGGGGGGCGGAGATACGCAGTATTTT.

This clone was found once. The J gene is TRBJ2-7, the V gene TRBV28; perhaps D is TRBD1 or TRBD2 (6 bases each). V lost 5 bases, J lost 3 bases, and 11 bases lay in between. This CDR3 has 13 residues. CDR1 MDHEN and CDR2 SYDVKM come from the germline V gene. The CDR3 nucleotides are TGTGCCAGCAGTGGGGGGACATTCTACGAGCAGTACTTC. Amino acid sequence: CASSGGTFYEQYF.

The V call is TRBV11-3, the J call TRBJ2-1; 10 bases fit TRBD2. CDR3 length equals 15 residues. After removal of 3 bases from V and 5 bases from J, the junction contained 4 bases not matched to a gene. CDR1 is SGHNT and CDR2 is YENEEA in the germline V gene. CDR3 DNA sequence: TGTGCCAGCAGCTTCCCAGCGGGGGGGCACAATGAGCAGTTCTTC. Translating gives CASSFPAGGHNEQFF.

This chain connects TRBV7-2 to TRBJ1-3; D unresolved. Trimming left V 4 bases short and J 0 bases short, with 4 bases between. The V gene's germline CDR1 is SGHTA and CDR2 FQGNSA. This CDR3 is built from 13 residues. CDR3 bases: TGTGCCAGCAGCTCATCCTCTGGAAACACCATATATTTT. It yields the protein CASSSSSGNTIYF.

This chain links TRBV4-1 with TRBJ1-1; D unclear. Germline lookup yields CDR1 MGHRA and CDR2 YSYEKL. V dropped 2 bases and J dropped 0 bases, with 7 bases sitting between them. CDR3 length: 14 residues. The CDR3 DNA reads as TGCGCCAGCAGCCAACAAATCATGAACACTGAAGCTTTCTTT. Protein sequence: CASSQQIMNTEAFF.

This clone was found once. The chain employs TRBV29-1 and TRBJ2-7, with a weak D call TRBD1 (5 bases). The CDR3 consists of 10 residues. Germline V gene sequence: CDR1 SQVTM, CDR2 ANQGSEA. The CDR3 is CRDTGKKQYF. CDR3 nucleotide sequence: TGCAGGGACACCGGCAAGAAGCAGTACTTC.

This chain links TRBV11-2 with TRBJ2-3, with 7 bases that match TRBD2. Trimming removed 7 bases from V and 1 base from J; junction bases left unmatched: 5. Germline V lookup: CDR1 SGHAT, CDR2 FQNNGV. This CDR3 comprises 14 residues. The CDR3 nucleotides are TGTGCCAGCACTGGGGGGGGAGGCACAGATACGCAGTATTTT. The encoded protein is CASTGGGGTDTQYF. Full variable domain (remainder filled in from reference TRBV11-2 and TRBJ2-3): EAGVAQSPRYKIIEKRQSVAFWCNPISGHATLYWYQQILGQGPKLLIQFQNNGVVDDSQLPKDRFSAERLKGVDSTLKIQPAKLEDSAVYLCASTGGGGTDTQYFGPGTRLTVL.

This clone has more than one count but fewer than ten. The chain carries TRBV4-3 and TRBJ2-7; TRBD2 matches at 9 bases. This CDR3 is 15 amino acids long. Germline V gives CDR1 LGHNA, CDR2 YSLEER. J was trimmed by 0 bases and V by 0 bases; bases with no gene match: 0. The chain's CDR3 is CASSQDSGSSYEQYF. The CDR3 coding sequence is TGCGCCAGCAGCCAAGATAGCGGGAGCTCCTACGAGCAGTACTTC.

In this sample, this clone turned up a few times. This sequence joins TRBV30 and TRBJ1-1, with D uncertain. Germline assignment: CDR1 GTSNPN and CDR2 SVGIG (reference sequence). Trimming removed 5 bases from V and 2 bases from J, with 6 bases in between. CDR3 length: 11 residues. The CDR3 sequence: CAWSINTEAFF. CDR3 sequence (DNA): TGTGCCTGGTCTATCAACACTGAAGCTTTCTTT.

The rearrangement links TRBV6-5 to TRBJ1-2; 8 bases are shared with TRBD1. Germline V CDR1 and CDR2: MNHEY, SVGAGI. V dropped 5 bases and J dropped 4; count of bases not matched to a gene: 9. The CDR3 has 15 amino acids. DNA of the CDR3: TGTGCCAGCAGTACGACGAGCGGGACAGGCTATGGCTACACCTTC. This translates into CASSTTSGTGYGYTF.

The V call is TRBV6-5, the J call TRBJ2-3; D gene uncertain. Germline assignment: CDR1 MNHEY and CDR2 SVGAGI. The CDR3 consists of 13 residues. Trimming removed 6 bases at V and 0 bases at J, with 7 bases between. This CDR3 is CASRPLSTDTQYF. CDR3 bases: TGTGCCAGCAGACCATTAAGCACAGATACGCAGTATTTT.

This chain joins TRBV6-5 and TRBJ2-1; 11 nucleotides line up with TRBD2. Germline lookup yields CDR1 MNHEY and CDR2 SVGAGI. With 6 bases clipped from V and 15 bases from J, the junction kept 7 bases outside the gene matches. The CDR3 is 12 residues long. DNA for the CDR3: TGTGCCAGCAGAGAGACTAGCGGGGATTCGTTCTTC. Residues: CASRETSGDSFF.

The V call is TRBV7-2, the J call TRBJ2-5; 9 bases align to TRBD2. There are 18 residues in the CDR3. Germline V gene sequence: CDR1 SGHTA, CDR2 FQGNSA. J was trimmed by 1 base and V by 5 bases; bases with no gene match: 14. In nucleotides, the CDR3 is TGTGCCAGCAGCCCCACAAGGTTTCTAGCGGGGAGCCAAGAGACCCAGTACTTC. Translated: CASSPTRFLAGSQETQYF.

The V gene is TRBV9, the J gene TRBJ2-1, with 7 positions matching TRBD2. V lost 4 bases, J lost 4 bases, and 8 bases stayed unmatched. The CDR3 is 15 residues long. The germline CDR1 and CDR2 sequences are SGDLS and YYNGEE. CDR3 bases: TGTGCCAGCAGCACTTCTAGCGGAGTTTACAATGAGCAGTTCTTC. Protein sequence: CASSTSSGVYNEQFF.